This T cell receptor (beta chain) derives from a study of T cell responses to AZD1222 COVID-19 vaccine. Study-wide findings and caveats: Possibly, clonal diversity was underestimated; donors were largely white British and included more females. It was only after the peak T cell response that any repertoires were sampled. Among spike-specific TCRs, nearly half reportedly target unmutated variant regions. Elevations in Spike-specific TCR breadth and depth followed administration of two AZD1222 doses.

Profiled with immunoSEQ multiplex PCR; TCRdb holds only in-frame clones, not every one. Altogether about 97,000 clones are present, 90% being singletons, with the ten largest covering 1.3%. This CDR3 contains 17 residues. V shed 0 bases and J shed 4 bases, with 14 bases lying between them. Germline V gene sequence: CDR1 SGHDT, CDR2 YYEEEE. On this clone: Its antigen remains unidentified.

The chain links TRBV5-6 to TRBJ1-6; TRBD1 is a possible D gene (6 bases). This clonotype was obtained from an adult in good health. This sample comprised peripheral blood, obtained on day 0 of AZD1222 vaccination. The DNA for the CDR3 is TGTGCCAGCAGCTTGGCCACGGCAGGGGCATATAATTCACCCCTCCACTTT. This sequence encodes CASSLATAGAYNSPLHF.